The TCR beta chain described here comes from a study of T cell responses to AZD1222 COVID-19 vaccine. Findings and caveats of the study: A rise in Spike-specific TCR breadth and depth followed two AZD1222 doses.

Clones were read by immunoSEQ multiplex PCR, and TCRdb kept only the in-frame ones, dropping some. The table lists some 15,000 clones, about 87% of them singletons, with about 2.9% in the top ten. On this clone: Its antigen is still unknown.

This TCR came from an adult who received the AZD1222 COVID-19 vaccine. Sequenced material: peripheral blood, taken 28 days after the second AZD1222 dose.

The CDR3 here is CAWSVPSSPQYNEQFF. CDR3 coding DNA: TGTGCCTGGAGTGTGCCCTCAAGCCCCCAATACAATGAGCAGTTCTTC. The V and J genes are TRBV30 and TRBJ2-1, with no clear D. V gave up 0 bases and J gave up 4 bases, with 16 bases separating them. The germline V gene has CDR1 GTSNPN and CDR2 SVGIG (reference sequence). CDR3 size: 16 residues.